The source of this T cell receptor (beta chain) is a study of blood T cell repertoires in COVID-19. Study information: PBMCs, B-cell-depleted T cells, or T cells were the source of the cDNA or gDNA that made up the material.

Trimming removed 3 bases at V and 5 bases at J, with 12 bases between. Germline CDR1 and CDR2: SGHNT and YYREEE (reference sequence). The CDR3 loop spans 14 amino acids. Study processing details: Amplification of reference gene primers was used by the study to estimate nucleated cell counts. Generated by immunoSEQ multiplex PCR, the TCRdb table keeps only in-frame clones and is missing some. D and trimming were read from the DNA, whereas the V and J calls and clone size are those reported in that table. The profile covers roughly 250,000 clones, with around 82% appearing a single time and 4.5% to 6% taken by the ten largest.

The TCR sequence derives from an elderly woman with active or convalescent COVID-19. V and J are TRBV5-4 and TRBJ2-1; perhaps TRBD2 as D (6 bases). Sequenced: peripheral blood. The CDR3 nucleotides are TGTGCCAGCAGCTCCCCCGCTAGCGACAATGAGCAGTTCTTC. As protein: CASSSPASDNEQFF.